This T cell receptor (beta chain) is from a study of CD8+CD57+ T cells in acquired aplastic anemia. Looking at the study overall: DNA per sorted CD4+ or CD8+ sample ranged roughly 0.18 to 30 ug, averaging approximately 3.3 ug.

TCR beta VDJ and CDR3 profiles were obtained from a genomic DNA template. TCRdb redid the calling of the reads with MiXCR, one entry per CDR3 protein. This sample has around 50,000 distinct CDR3 sequences, with about 78% found just once. This clonotype was seen at least ten times. From germline, CDR1 is SGHTA and CDR2 FQGNSA. V was shortened by 5 bases and J by 4 bases, with 19 bases between the two germline ends. The CDR3 contains 16 residues. The chain is built from TRBV7-2 and TRBJ2-3; tentative D call: TRBD1 (6 bases). The sequence was obtained from a human donor in good health, serving as a control. The sample taken for sequencing was sorted CD4+, CD8+, or CD8+CD57+ T cells (not recorded which) from PBMCs. The CDR3 region is CASSLKQGAQPDTQYF. The DNA for the CDR3 is TGTGCCAGCAGCCTGAAACAGGGAGCCCAGCCAGATACGCAGTATTTT.